This T cell receptor beta chain was captured in a study of T cell responses to AZD1222 COVID-19 vaccine. The CDR3 sequence is 15 residues long. Germline CDR1 is SEHNR and CDR2 is FQNEAQ (reference sequence). Between the trimmed V and J ends, which lost 4 bases and 5 bases, there was a span of 17 bases. Study observations and caveats: Breadth and depth of Spike-specific TCRs rose after two AZD1222 doses.

Some clones are missing from TCRdb's copy, which holds only in-frame ones; the method was immunoSEQ multiplex PCR. The sample consists of more than 150,000 clones, about 95% of them appearing once. As concerns this clone: Its antigen is currently unknown.

This clonotype was sampled from an adult in good health. This specimen was peripheral blood, taken on day 0 of AZD1222 vaccination. The genes are TRBV7-9 and TRBJ2-5, with a tentative D call TRBD2 (8 bases). CDR3 loop: CASSSPGGGGETQYF. The CDR3 nucleotides are TGTGCCAGCAGCTCCCCGGGAGGGGGCGGGGAGACCCAGTACTTC. The full variable domain, completed using reference TRBV7-9 and TRBJ2-5, is DTGVSQNPRHKITKRGQNVTFRCDPISEHNRLYWYRQTLGQGPEFLTYFQNEAQLEKSRLLSDRFSAERPKGSFSTLEIQRTEQGDSAMYLCASSSPGGGGETQYFGPGTRLLVL.